This section outlines one T cell receptor (beta chain) sequence together with its context. This sample is part of a study of regulatory dendritic cells for organ transplantation. Memory T cells were CD45RO+, naive were CD45RA+, sorted by FACS. Clones were sequenced by immunoSEQ multiplex PCR, and TCRdb holds only the in-frame ones, with some missing. Among 29,000 or so clones listed, 60% to 80% were seen once. Per germline, CDR1 SGHAT and CDR2 FQNNGV. V was cut by 5 bases and J by 16 bases, with 12 bases left in between. The CDR3 consists of 10 residues. The sample consisted of memory CD4+ T cells from blood. The subset was: CD45RO+ memory T cells. The source is a human donor in good health. V is TRBV11-2 and J is TRBJ2-1, with unresolved D. This chain's CDR3 is CASSKGPLFF. CDR3 in DNA: TGTGCCAGCAGCAAAGGACCCTTATTCTTC.